One T cell receptor (beta chain) is described in this entry. It lacks a known antigen. Per-base quality was not reported, and no clone a single base away is much larger than it. This sample is drawn from a study of a mutant IDH1 vaccine in newly diagnosed glioma listed by TCRdb under 2021. Some background on the complete study: Patients were given eight vaccinations, in weeks 1, 3, 5, 7, 11, 15, 19 and 23, which matched visits V03 through V10. Vaccination was initiated 4-6 weeks after radiotherapy alone, or concurrently with temozolomide cycles in the chemotherapy-containing groups. Of the roughly 34 treated patients, about 62% were male and 37.5% were female, and a mean age of around 40 years was recorded. Prior to enrollment, standard therapy consisting of radiotherapy alone, temozolomide alone, or radiochemotherapy with temozolomide had been administered to patients, with the combination being received by most patients. Peripheral blood was collected at six visits: V03 (baseline), V05, V07, V10, V12 and V13. For exploratory analyses, around 23 treated patients had longitudinal TCRB deep sequencing done wherever samples were available. The study at large found these results: It was noted by the authors that analyses of patient blood samples could not be reproduced owing to sample limitations. Pseudoprogression seemed to be unrelated to changes in the top peripheral T cell clonotypes found by TCRB sequencing. Across multiple MHC alleles, vaccine-induced immune responses were seen in nearly 95% of patients. Availability determined which PBMC samples were chosen for TCRB deep sequencing.

The sample's time point, from its label and the paper: week 11, during vaccination. A 20-mer mutant IDH1 peptide at 300 micrograms in Montanide made up each vaccine dose, which was injected subcutaneously together with topical imiquimod. Donors had newly diagnosed WHO grade 3 or 4 IDH1-mutant astrocytomas with loss of nuclear ATRX. The samples were drawn from NOA16, a multicentre, single-arm, open-label phase I trial in Germany that tested a mutant IDH1 peptide vaccine in humans for the first time. Genomic DNA for TCRB sequencing was extracted from EDTA blood using the DNeasy Blood and Tissue Kit. Preparation of the library involved the immunoSEQ multiplex PCR assay. Following the manufacturer's protocol, the hsTCRB Kit was used to amplify rearranged TCR beta chain sequences. An Illumina MiSeq was used to sequence the TCRB libraries. Under the source paper's analysis protocol: The proprietary platform of the kit vendor was used for demultiplexing, trimming and gene mapping. TCRdb stores this immuneACCESS table with in-frame sequences only. Part of the clones is absent; in the studies checked, under half of the shortfall reflects unresolved V genes, and no reason is known for the rest. Clonal size and the V and J genes are those of that table, whereas D and trimming came from the DNA. The sample yields about 130,000 clones; around 77% were counted once. In total, the top ten clones hold 5% to 6% of the sample.

V loses 5 bases at its end and J loses 4 bases; junction bases beyond the gene matches: 7. The germline V gene encodes CDR1 SGHVS and CDR2 FNYEAQ. CDR3 length: 14 amino acids, cysteine to phenylalanine. Of all the DNA, just the CDR3 is kept, 42 bases in frame from base 1. This chain is built from TRBV7-6 and TRBJ2-5; 7 bases in between match TRBD2. The sequencing used PBMCs, collected from a glioma patient whose treatment included an IDH1 peptide vaccine. This TCR was recovered from a man aged 35 to 55 with glioma. The CDR3: CASSPLSGGETQYF. The DNA sequence follows: TGTGCCAGCAGCCCTCTTTCGGGGGGAGAGACCCAGTACTTC.